The TCR beta chain described here comes from a study of neurological immune-mediated disorders (dated by TCRdb to between 2018 and 2020). About the investigation overall: Of the approximately 34 multiple sclerosis patients, 31 had relapsing-remitting MS and 3 had secondary progressive MS. Peripheral blood TCR-beta repertoires from patients with HTLV-I-associated myelopathy (HAM/TSP), patients with multiple sclerosis, and healthy controls were compared in the study using UMI-based sequencing. Alongside PBMC samples, the set of approximately 100 TCR-beta libraries contained longitudinal samples, technical triplicates, and paired CD4+ and CD8+ T-cell subsets that had been sorted. The cohort was made up of approximately 65 subjects, consisting of some 14 HAM/TSP patients, some 34 multiple sclerosis patients and 20 healthy controls.

Unsorted PBMC libraries were generated from 2 million PBMCs stored in RNAlater at -80 °C until RNA extraction. The multiple sclerosis patients were enrolled in a US clinical protocol that used magnetic resonance imaging to evaluate disease progression. Peripheral blood was subjected to Ficoll-Hypaque density gradient centrifugation to isolate PBMCs, which were then cryopreserved in liquid nitrogen. This clonotype was detected many times. What antigen it recognizes has not been identified. No much larger clone exists at a distance of one base, and base qualities are not known. cDNA was synthesized by template-switch 5'RACE using a primer with a 10-nucleotide random unique molecular identifier that tagged each TCR transcript. Every sequencing run yielded over 200 million TCR-beta sequences covering 15-18 subjects. The RNeasy kit was used to extract total RNA. The KAPA Real-time Library Amplification kit was used to amplify TCR-beta VDJ regions with primers for the TCR constant region and the 5'RACE anchor. Sample indexes and Illumina adaptors were added in a first PCR, after which library yield was increased in a second PCR. The roughly 650 bp TCR product was size-selected on a 2% E-gel SizeSelection system after Ampure bead purification. Before pooling, library quality was checked on a Bioanalyzer, concentration was measured with Qubit, and libraries were quantified with the Kapa Library Quantification kit. Paired-end 2 x 150 bp sequencing of the libraries was performed on an Illumina HiSeq 2500. To increase sequence diversity, about 24-32% phiX was spiked into each library pool. On the study's bioinformatics: The UMI-based MiGEC pipeline processed quality-filtered reads and removed over 80% of raw TCR sequences during error correction. IMGT germline references were used for alignment of VDJ genes, and clonotypes were defined by a unique CDR3 amino acid sequence together with V-J genes. Clonal expansion, Shannon diversity and CDR3 relatedness were evaluated with VDJtools (CalcPairwiseDistances, ClusterSamples), while phylogenetic trees were built in CLCbio workbench. Expanded clones were defined as having at least 8 unique UMIs, based on coefficient-of-variation modelling across technical triplicates. TCRdb applied fastp at Q25 and MiXCR to the public reads, then kept only in-frame beta chains. CDR3 protein duplicates are merged, each entry listing the most common genes and DNA. TCRdb's processing, not the authors' own work, is the source of the V and J calls. Present in this sample are 55,000 to 70,000 distinct CDR3 sequences, over 4% of which were seen just once. Clones ranked in the top ten supply about 5.3% of the sample.

What the authors observed across the whole study: Phylogenetic analysis grouped repertoires from 18 of 34 MS patients into a cluster of related CDR3 sequences, suggesting a possible repertoire-level signature. No identical CDR3 amino acid sequences were shared among expanded clones across subjects, suggesting private TCR-beta repertoires in all groups. TCR clonal expansion was highest in HAM/TSP patients and lowest in MS patients, with MS patients falling below even healthy controls. The MS cluster was not associated with any clinical or MRI features, and the authors stated that larger cohorts are needed.

From the cysteine through the phenylalanine, the CDR3 covers 15 amino acids. The only DNA kept is the CDR3, 45 bases in frame from the first base. CDR1 MNHEY and CDR2 SMNVEV are derived from the germline V gene (reference sequence). Trimming takes 3 bases from V and 8 bases from J, and the germline ends sit 16 bases apart. Rearrangement joined TRBV27 to TRBJ1-4; TRBD1 is possibly the D segment (5 matching bases). The sample taken for sequencing was PBMCs. This sequence was found in a human donor with multiple sclerosis. The donor label of this sample is uncertain. In nucleotide form, the sequence is TGTGCCAGCAGTTTTAACTATGCAGGGAACGAAAAACTGTTTTTT. This sequence encodes CASSFNYAGNEKLFF.